The following is a T cell receptor beta chain sequence with its context. The sample holds many counts of this clone. This receptor's antigen is unknown. No per-base quality is available; no much larger clone lies one base away. On the day of marrow donation, related bone marrow donors gave peripheral blood samples. Mononuclear cells from peripheral blood and bone marrow were separated by Ficoll-Hypaque density centrifugation and then cryopreserved. Ends trimmed: V by 5 bases, J by 1 base; bases unmatched to a gene: 6. The germline V gene provides CDR1 KGHSH and CDR2 LQKENI. From its cysteine to its phenylalanine, the CDR3 spans 15 amino acids. Just CDR3 DNA is preserved here, 45 bases in frame from base 1. The data originate from a study of T cells after posttransplantation cyclophosphamide (dated by TCRdb to about 2016). With respect to the entire study: Using TRB sequencing, the study followed how the T cell repertoire reconstituted after myeloablative bone marrow transplantation in which posttransplantation cyclophosphamide served as GVHD prophylaxis. Samples from around 37 PTCy-treated patients, along with samples from 16 of their related bone marrow donors, underwent antigen receptor sequencing. TRA and TRB clonality were tightly correlated in roughly ten samples, so subsequent TCR analyses focused on TRB only. Blood from all 30 or so PTCy patients who had 1-year posttransplant specimens underwent TRB sequencing. Public TRB sequences were searched against a database of over 3,000 sequences associated with responses to pathogens, tumor antigens, self-antigens and alloantigens. TRB sequencing was also done on up to about 3 additional blood samples from 2 to 5.2 years after transplant in 3 patients, and on pretransplant blood from several patients. Overall study outcomes, separate from this receptor: The TRB repertoires of T cells infiltrating skin or GI tract showed only limited overlap with the TRB repertoires of T cells in blood. Across 45 patients, recipient CMV seropositivity and CMV reactivation were highly associated with TRB clonality; PTCy diversity was similar to CNI/methotrexate controls. At 1-2 months, donor-recipient similarity was low but rose over the first year, and the later blood repertoires were often dominated by donor CD8+ memory clones.

TRB sequencing used genomic DNA with the immunoSEQ assay at survey resolution or the hsTCRB kit. On the study's bioinformatics: The immunoSEQ software handled initial read processing, and the LymphoSeq R package was used for repertoire analyses. Clonality was computed as 1 minus normalized Shannon entropy; Gini coefficient was also calculated for each TRB dataset. To infer phenotypes in unsorted samples, TRB sequences from sorted subsets of the recipient or donor were mapped onto the unsorted samples of the same recipient. This immuneACCESS table, as held by TCRdb, lists in-frame sequences with V and J called but not all clones. Of the missing ones, under half trace to an unresolved V gene in checked studies; the others have no known cause. V and J calls and clone size come straight from that table; D and trimming were deduced from the DNA. The table puts about 39,000 clones in this sample, none counted just once. Together, the top ten hold 4% to 5.5% of the sample.

The rearranged segments are TRBV18 and TRBJ2-3; TRBD1 fits 7 bases in the junction. The TCR comes from a woman in her 50s in good health and a related stem cell transplant donor. Source material: PBMCs. In nucleotides, the sequence is TGTGCCAGCTCATCAAGACAGGGACGCACAGATACGCAGTATTTT. It is translated as CASSSRQGRTDTQYF.